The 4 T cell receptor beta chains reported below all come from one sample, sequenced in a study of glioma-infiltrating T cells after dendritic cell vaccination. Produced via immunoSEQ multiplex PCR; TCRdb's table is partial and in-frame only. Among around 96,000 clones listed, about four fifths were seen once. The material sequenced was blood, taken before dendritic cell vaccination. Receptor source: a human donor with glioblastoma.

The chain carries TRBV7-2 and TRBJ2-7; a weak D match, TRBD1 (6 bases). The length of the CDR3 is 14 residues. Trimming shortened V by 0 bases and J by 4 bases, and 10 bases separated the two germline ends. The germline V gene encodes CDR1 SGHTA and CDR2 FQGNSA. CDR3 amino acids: CASSLARGQYEQYF. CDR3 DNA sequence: TGTGCCAGCAGCTTAGCGCGAGGACAGTACGAGCAGTACTTC.

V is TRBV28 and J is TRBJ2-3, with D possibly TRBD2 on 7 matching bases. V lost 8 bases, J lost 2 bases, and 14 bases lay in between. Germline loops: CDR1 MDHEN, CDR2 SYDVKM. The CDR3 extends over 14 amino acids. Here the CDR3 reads CASLPGGLTDTQYF. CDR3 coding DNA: TGTGCCAGCCTCCCCGGGGGGCTCACAGATACGCAGTATTTT.

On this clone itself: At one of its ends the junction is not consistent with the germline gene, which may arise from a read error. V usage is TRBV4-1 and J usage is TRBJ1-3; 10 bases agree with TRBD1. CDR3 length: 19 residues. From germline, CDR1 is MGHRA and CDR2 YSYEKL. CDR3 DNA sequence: TGCGTCAGCAGCCAAGAGATCGGGGACAGGGGTCACCACGGAAACACCATATATTTT. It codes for CVSSQEIGDRGHHGNTIYF.

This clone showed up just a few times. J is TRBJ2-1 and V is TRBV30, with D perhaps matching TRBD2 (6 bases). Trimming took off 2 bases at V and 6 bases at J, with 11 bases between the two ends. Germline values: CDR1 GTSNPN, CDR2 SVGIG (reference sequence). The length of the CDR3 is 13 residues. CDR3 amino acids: CAWSPGTLNEQFF. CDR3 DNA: TGTGCCTGGAGTCCCGGGACTCTCAATGAGCAGTTCTTC.